This T cell receptor (beta chain) was observed in a study of response to subunit inactivated influenza vaccine. Per germline, CDR1 LNHNV and CDR2 YYDKDF (reference sequence). This CDR3 has 16 amino acids. V shed 0 bases, J shed 6 bases, and the junction held 9 bases outside the gene matches. This clonotype occurred a few times. TCRdb reprocessed the RT-PCR reads via MiXCR and lists one record per CDR3 protein. The sample has more than 450,000 distinct CDR3 sequences, around 11% seen once. The same data also contributed to another study, on T cells expressing NK-cell markers. From that second work: TCR beta libraries carry UMIs added by 5'RACE template switching.

The source was PBMCs from blood, collected on the day of vaccination. This sequence originates from a man aged 50 to 59 who received an inactivated influenza vaccine. The genes are TRBV15 and TRBJ1-2, with 8 bases identical to TRBD1. The CDR3 protein is CATSRDVATGVHGYTF. The CDR3 nucleotides read TGTGCCACCAGCAGAGATGTCGCGACAGGGGTCCATGGCTACACCTTC. The variable domain in full, completed from reference TRBV15 and TRBJ1-2, reads DAMVIQNPRYQVTQFGKPVTLSCSQTLNHNVMYWYQQKSSQAPKLLFHYYDKDFNNEADTPDNFQSRRPNTSFCFLDIRSPGLGDTAMYLCATSRDVATGVHGYTFGSGTRLTVV.